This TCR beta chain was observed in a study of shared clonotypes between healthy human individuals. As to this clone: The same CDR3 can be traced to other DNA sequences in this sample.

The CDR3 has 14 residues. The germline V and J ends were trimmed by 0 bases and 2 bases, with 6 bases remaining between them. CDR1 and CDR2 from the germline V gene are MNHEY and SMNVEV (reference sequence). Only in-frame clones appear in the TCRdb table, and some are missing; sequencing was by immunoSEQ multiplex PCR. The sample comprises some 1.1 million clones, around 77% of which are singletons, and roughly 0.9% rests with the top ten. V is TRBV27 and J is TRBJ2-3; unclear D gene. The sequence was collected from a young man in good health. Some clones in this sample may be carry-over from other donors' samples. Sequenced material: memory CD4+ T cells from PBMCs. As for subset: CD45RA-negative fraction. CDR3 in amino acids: CASSLSADTDTQYF. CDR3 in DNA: TGTGCCAGCAGTTTATCGGCGGACACAGATACGCAGTATTTT.